This T cell receptor beta chain was captured by sequencing in a study of STAT3 mutations in large granular lymphocyte leukemia. Study-wide context: Roughly half of the longitudinally sequenced T-LGLL patients carried detectable canonical activating STAT3 mutations.

Findings and caveats of the study: At least one immunodominant TCR beta clonotype appeared in every T-cell large granular lymphocyte leukemia patient. A small but highly pathogenic clone may have been missed. All newly emerging clones after therapy were STAT3 wild type.

TCRbeta libraries averaged around 41,000 productive templates per sample. TCRdb keeps only in-frame clones here, not all; method: immunoSEQ multiplex PCR. Of around 12,000 clones listed, roughly 80% are singletons. Details on this clone: Antigen unknown.

The specimen sequenced was peripheral blood mononuclear cells. This TCR came from a man in his sixties with T-cell large granular lymphocyte leukemia. Some clones in this sample may be carry-over from other donors' samples.

The CDR3 here is CASSWDGTNYGYTF. DNA of the CDR3: TGCGCCAGCAGCTGGGACGGAACTAACTATGGCTACACCTTC. J is TRBJ1-2 and V is TRBV5-1, with D perhaps matching TRBD1 (5 bases). Trimming removed 3 bases at V and 0 bases at J, with 9 bases between. CDR3 length: 14 residues. Germline-derived CDR1 and CDR2 are SGHRS and YFSETQ.